This T cell receptor beta chain comes out of a study of T cell changes during pregnancy in multiple sclerosis. The protocol was immunoSEQ multiplex PCR, while the TCRdb copy is restricted to in-frame clones and leaves out a portion. The sample includes roughly 40,000 clones, approximately 92% of them seen just once. The CDR3 consists of 16 residues. Per germline, CDR1 LNHDA and CDR2 SQIVND (reference sequence). Between the trimmed V and J ends, which lost 1 base and 2 bases, there was a span of 15 bases. The receptor was isolated from a female donor with multiple sclerosis, enrolled in a pregnancy study. The sequencing here drew on CD4+ T cells from peripheral blood mononuclear cells, taken in the third trimester of pregnancy. V is TRBV19 and J is TRBJ2-7, with D possibly matching TRBD1 (5 bases). The CDR3 bases are TGTGCCAGTAGTATAGGATTAGGGGTTCGTCCCTACGAGCAGTACTTC. Translated: CASSIGLGVRPYEQYF.